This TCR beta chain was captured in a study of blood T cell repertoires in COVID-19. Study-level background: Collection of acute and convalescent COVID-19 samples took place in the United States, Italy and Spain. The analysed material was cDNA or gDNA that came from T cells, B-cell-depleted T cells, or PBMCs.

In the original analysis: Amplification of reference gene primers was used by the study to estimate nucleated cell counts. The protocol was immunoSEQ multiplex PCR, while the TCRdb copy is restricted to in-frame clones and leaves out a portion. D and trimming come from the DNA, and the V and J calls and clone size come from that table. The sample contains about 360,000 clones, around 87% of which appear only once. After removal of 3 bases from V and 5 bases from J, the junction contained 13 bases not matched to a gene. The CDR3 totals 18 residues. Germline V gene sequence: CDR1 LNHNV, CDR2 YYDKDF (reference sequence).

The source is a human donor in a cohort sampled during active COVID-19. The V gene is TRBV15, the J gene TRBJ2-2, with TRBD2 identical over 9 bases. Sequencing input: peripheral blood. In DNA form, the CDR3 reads TGTGCCACCAGCAGTGGCCCAGAGCGGGGGGTTAAAACCGGGGAGCTGTTTTTT. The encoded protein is CATSSGPERGVKTGELFF.